Shown below are 29 T cell receptor beta chains from a single sample sequenced in a study of memory CD4+ T cells and cytomegalovirus serostatus. The sort gate was single viable CD3+CD4+CD8-CD45RO+ cells for memory CD4+ T cells. Sequencing was performed with immunoSEQ multiplex PCR; in TCRdb, only in-frame clones are kept and a portion is missing. Of approximately 40,000 clones listed, around 80% are singletons. Sequenced: memory CD4+ T cells from blood. All receptors come from an adult in good health and CMV-seronegative.

The chain employs TRBV7-9 and TRBJ2-3; D remains unclear. Trimming shortened V by 5 bases and J by 4 bases, and 19 bases separated the two germline ends. Germline V gene sequence: CDR1 SEHNR, CDR2 FQNEAQ (reference sequence). The CDR3 length is 16 residues. The CDR3 nucleotides read TGTGCCAGCAGCCGGACCCAGTCCCTAATACCAGATACGCAGTATTTT. This sequence encodes CASSRTQSLIPDTQYF.

The chain combines TRBV30 with TRBJ1-1, with TRBD1 matching over 10 bases. The CDR3 contains 15 residues. The germline V gene has CDR1 GTSNPN and CDR2 SVGIG (reference sequence). The V segment lost 3 bases and the J segment 0 bases; nucleotides outside the gene matches: 4. In nucleotides, the CDR3 is TGTGCCTGGAGCCGGACAGGGGGTATGAACACTGAAGCTTTCTTT. Protein product: CAWSRTGGMNTEAFF.

This clone was counted once. V and J are TRBV27 and TRBJ2-5; D may correspond to TRBD1 or TRBD2 (6 bases each). The CDR3 contains 16 residues. Germline V gene data show CDR1 as MNHEY and CDR2 as SMNVEV (reference sequence). V was trimmed by 2 bases and J by 1 base, leaving 14 bases between them. CDR3 region: CASSLNSRGAQETQYF. The CDR3 DNA reads as TGTGCCAGCAGTTTAAACTCGAGGGGGGCCCAAGAGACCCAGTACTTC.

This clone showed up just a few times. CDR3 amino acids: CASRVKGGTEAFF. The CDR3 DNA reads TGTGCCAGCAGAGTAAAGGGGGGCACTGAAGCTTTCTTT. This chain uses TRBV5-4 with TRBJ1-1; D possibly corresponds to TRBD1 (6 bases). The CDR3 runs 13 residues. CDR1 is SGHNT, CDR2 YYREEE, per germline (reference sequence). V was trimmed by 5 bases and J by 4 bases, leaving 12 bases between them.

The chain is built from TRBV5-1 and TRBJ2-3, with TRBD2 matching over 9 bases. The J segment lost 0 bases and the V segment lost 0 bases, leaving 2 bases of the junction unmatched. The CDR3 is 16 residues long. Germline CDR1 is SGHRS and CDR2 is YFSETQ. The CDR3 DNA reads TGCGCCAGCAGCTTGGGACTAGCGGCAAGCACAGATACGCAGTATTTT. It encodes CASSLGLAASTDTQYF. Looking up the rest from reference TRBV5-1 and TRBJ2-3 gives the full variable domain: KAGVTQTPRYLIKTRGQQVTLSCSPISGHRSVSWYQQTPGQGLQFLFEYFSETQRNKGNFPGRFSGRQFSNSRSEMNVSTLELGDSALYLCASSLGLAASTDTQYFGPGTRLTVL.

This chain joins TRBV19 and TRBJ1-1; 7 positions agree with TRBD1. CDR3 size: 14 residues. Looked up from germline, CDR1 is LNHDA and CDR2 is SQIVND (reference sequence). Trimming at V came to 6 bases and at J to 3 bases, leaving 7 bases not matched to a gene. CDR3 sequence reads: CASRFDREDTEAFF. DNA of the CDR3: TGTGCCAGTAGATTCGACAGGGAAGACACTGAAGCTTTCTTT.

This chain joins TRBV5-1 and TRBJ2-5; D remains ambiguous. The germline V and J ends were trimmed by 2 bases and 5 bases, with 13 bases remaining between them. The CDR3 is 14 residues long. The germline V gene has CDR1 SGHRS and CDR2 YFSETQ. The CDR3 loop reads CASSFRARSETQYF. In nucleotides, the CDR3 is TGCGCCAGCAGCTTTAGGGCGCGGTCTGAGACCCAGTACTTC. The whole variable domain, filled in from reference TRBV5-1 and TRBJ2-5, reads KAGVTQTPRYLIKTRGQQVTLSCSPISGHRSVSWYQQTPGQGLQFLFEYFSETQRNKGNFPGRFSGRQFSNSRSEMNVSTLELGDSALYLCASSFRARSETQYFGPGTRLLVL.

The chain uses TRBV30 and TRBJ2-3; D is unclear. V was clipped by 3 bases and J by 3 bases, with 10 bases between them. This CDR3 contains 13 residues. The germline gives CDR1 GTSNPN, CDR2 SVGIG (reference sequence). CDR3 residues: CAWSLGQTDTQYF. The CDR3 DNA reads TGTGCCTGGAGCCTCGGGCAGACAGATACGCAGTATTTT.

This clone was seen a single time. The chain is built from TRBV5-6 and TRBJ2-3; D perhaps matches TRBD2 (5 bases). V was trimmed by 0 bases and J by 0 bases, leaving 8 bases between them. This CDR3 is 15 amino acids long. CDR1 SGHDT and CDR2 YYEEEE come from the germline V gene. CDR3 sequence: CASSLGGSSTDTQYF. CDR3 coding DNA: TGTGCCAGCAGCTTGGGAGGGTCTAGCACAGATACGCAGTATTTT.

The chain is built from TRBV9 and TRBJ2-6; D is possibly TRBD1 (6 bases). The CDR3 spans 15 residues. V gave up 0 bases and J gave up 2 bases, with 6 bases separating them. Germline CDR1 is SGDLS and CDR2 is YYNGEE. The CDR3 spells CASSVEGAGANVLTF. DNA of the CDR3: TGTGCCAGCAGCGTAGAGGGGGCTGGGGCCAACGTCCTGACTTTC.

V usage is TRBV19 and J usage is TRBJ2-3, with 9 bases that match TRBD2. V lost 7 bases, J lost 6 bases, and 8 bases stayed unmatched. There are 14 residues in the CDR3. CDR1 is LNHDA, CDR2 SQIVND, per germline (reference sequence). CDR3 residues: CASKGGLAPDTQYF. CDR3 sequence (DNA): TGTGCCAGTAAAGGGGGACTAGCACCGGATACGCAGTATTTT.

This chain uses TRBV5-1 with TRBJ2-2, with D unclear. This CDR3 region has 15 residues. V lost 5 bases, J lost 4 bases, and 15 bases lay in between. Germline lookup yields CDR1 SGHRS and CDR2 YFSETQ. This CDR3 reads CASSPELTITGELFF. The CDR3 DNA sequence: TGCGCCAGCAGTCCGGAACTAACAATCACCGGGGAGCTGTTTTTT. Looking up the rest from reference TRBV5-1 and TRBJ2-2 gives the full variable domain: KAGVTQTPRYLIKTRGQQVTLSCSPISGHRSVSWYQQTPGQGLQFLFEYFSETQRNKGNFPGRFSGRQFSNSRSEMNVSTLELGDSALYLCASSPELTITGELFFGEGSRLTVL.

As for this clone: One end of the junction varies from germline; a read error may be responsible. The chain couples TRBV11-2 to TRBJ2-5; no reliable D call. In germline, CDR1 is SGHAT, CDR2 FQNNGV. CDR3 size: 15 residues. CDR3 sequence reads: CASSQDVLREETQYF. The CDR3 DNA is TGCGCCAGCAGCCAAGATGTACTTAGGGAAGAGACCCAGTACTTC.

This clone was observed once. This chain joins TRBV19 and TRBJ2-7; D is possibly TRBD2 (6 bases). Between the trimmed V and J ends, which lost 4 bases and 4 bases, there was a span of 20 bases. Germline CDR1 is LNHDA and CDR2 is SQIVND (reference sequence). The CDR3 is 16 residues long. The CDR3 DNA reads TGTGCCAGTAGTACCCCCGCGGGACCCTCCCAGTACGAGCAGTACTTC. This codes for CASSTPAGPSQYEQYF.

V gene TRBV25-1 combines with J gene TRBJ2-3; D might be TRBD1 (6 bases). Deletions cut 4 bases from V and 2 bases from J, with 19 bases between. Looked up from germline, CDR1 is MGHDK and CDR2 is SYGVNS. This CDR3 is built from 17 residues. The CDR3 here is CASSGGLMQRYTDTQYF. The CDR3 DNA reads TGTGCCAGCAGTGGGGGGCTGATGCAGCGGTACACAGATACGCAGTATTTT.

J is TRBJ2-1 and V is TRBV30, with 10 bases that match TRBD2. The CDR3 is 14 residues long. Germline-derived CDR1 and CDR2 are GTSNPN and SVGIG (reference sequence). Trimming at V came to 8 bases and at J to 6 bases, leaving 10 bases not matched to a gene. CDR3: CAVSPAGGPNEQFF. CDR3 coding DNA: TGTGCCGTCTCCCCAGCGGGAGGGCCCAATGAGCAGTTCTTC.

This clone was seen only a few times. V and J are TRBV5-1 and TRBJ2-5; TRBD1 agrees at 8 bases. Germline trimming cut 6 bases from V and 5 bases from J; bases unmatched to any gene: 6. Per germline, CDR1 SGHRS and CDR2 YFSETQ. This CDR3 has 13 residues. CDR3 amino acids: CASTAGGSETQYF. CDR3 bases: TGCGCCAGCACGGCAGGGGGCAGTGAGACCCAGTACTTC. Filled out from reference TRBV5-1 and TRBJ2-5, the complete variable domain reads KAGVTQTPRYLIKTRGQQVTLSCSPISGHRSVSWYQQTPGQGLQFLFEYFSETQRNKGNFPGRFSGRQFSNSRSEMNVSTLELGDSALYLCASTAGGSETQYFGPGTRLLVL.

Worth noting for this clone: One end of the junction fails to match germline, which may point to a read error. This chain connects TRBV6-5 to TRBJ1-1; D call uncertain. CDR3 length equals 11 residues. CDR1 is MNHEY and CDR2 is SVGAGI in the germline V gene. The CDR3 nucleotides read TGTGCCATCAGTGAGTCGGGGGAAGCTTTCTTT. Its protein is CAISESGEAFF.

The chain links TRBV5-5 to TRBJ2-7; 7 nucleotides align to TRBD1. Germline CDR1 SGHKS, CDR2 YYEKEE (reference sequence). The CDR3 runs to 14 residues. The V segment lost 6 bases and the J segment 4 bases; nucleotides outside the gene matches: 10. CDR3 region: CASTRQGSGYEQYF. The CDR3 nucleotides are TGTGCCAGCACCCGACAGGGATCGGGATACGAGCAGTACTTC. Looking up the rest from reference TRBV5-5 and TRBJ2-7 gives the full variable domain: DAGVTQSPTHLIKTRGQQVTLRCSPISGHKSVSWYQQVLGQGPQFIFQYYEKEERGRGNFPDRFSARQFPNYSSELNVNALLLGDSALYLCASTRQGSGYEQYFGPGTRLTVT.

The chain recombines TRBV6-6 with TRBJ1-2, with a tentative D call TRBD1 (6 bases). Germline V gene lookup returns CDR1 MNHNY and CDR2 SVGAGI (reference sequence). V was clipped by 6 bases and J by 4 bases, with 12 bases between them. The CDR3 length is 13 residues. Here the CDR3 DNA reads TGTGCCAGCAGCTACAACAGGGTCTATGGCTACACCTTC. Amino acids: CASSYNRVYGYTF.

The chain has TRBV7-9 and TRBJ1-2; D is possibly TRBD1 (6 bases). This CDR3 is 15 amino acids long. From germline, CDR1 is SEHNR and CDR2 FQNEAQ (reference sequence). V was cut by 5 bases and J by 4 bases, with 17 bases left in between. The CDR3 loop is CASSITGIGGYGYTF. The CDR3 DNA sequence: TGTGCCAGCAGCATCACAGGGATAGGGGGCTATGGCTACACCTTC.

V is TRBV7-3 and J is TRBJ2-1; 11 bases match TRBD2. The CDR3 consists of 14 residues. Trimming took 4 bases from V and 7 from J; bases not matched to a gene: 3. The germline CDR1 and CDR2 sequences are SGHTA and FQGTGA. The chain's CDR3 is CASSWTSGLNEQFF. As DNA, the CDR3 is TGTGCCAGCAGCTGGACTAGCGGGTTAAATGAGCAGTTCTTC.

In the case of this clone: In the same sample, other DNA sequences code for this CDR3. CDR3 protein: CASSLGLAFSGNTIYF. In nucleotides, the CDR3 is TGTGCCAGCAGTTTAGGCTTAGCTTTCTCTGGAAACACCATATATTTT. This chain links TRBV28 with TRBJ1-3; D is undetermined. CDR3 size: 16 residues. The V end lost 2 bases, the J end lost 0 bases, and 11 bases lay between the germline ends. Germline V gene data show CDR1 as MDHEN and CDR2 as SYDVKM.

The count of this clone is one. The rearrangement links TRBV11-2 to TRBJ2-5, with TRBD2 matching 10 bases. CDR1 and CDR2 from the germline V gene are SGHAT and FQNNGV. V gave up 3 bases and J gave up 4 bases; unmatched junction bases: 5. This CDR3 is 15 amino acids long. The CDR3 region is CASSFGPSGRETQYF. Written as DNA, the CDR3 is TGTGCCAGCAGCTTTGGCCCTAGCGGGAGAGAGACCCAGTACTTC.

The chain employs TRBV4-3 and TRBJ1-5, with D possibly being TRBD1 (6 bases). The V end was cut by 0 bases, the J end by 7 bases, with 16 bases between. Germline loops: CDR1 LGHNA, CDR2 YSLEER. The CDR3 runs to 16 residues. This CDR3 is CASSQDAGGAGQPQHF. DNA for the CDR3: TGCGCCAGCAGCCAAGATGCCGGGGGCGCAGGGCAGCCCCAGCATTTT.

The chain joins TRBV6-1 to TRBJ2-5, with D unclear. Germline V gene lookup returns CDR1 MNHNS and CDR2 SASEGT. The germline V and J ends were trimmed by 6 bases and 1 base, with 3 bases remaining between them. CDR3 length equals 11 residues. CDR3 amino acids: CASRGQETQYF. CDR3 in DNA: TGTGCCAGCAGGGGCCAAGAGACCCAGTACTTC.

The V gene is TRBV5-1, the J gene TRBJ1-1, with a tentative D call TRBD1 (5 bases). Germline V lookup: CDR1 SGHRS, CDR2 YFSETQ. The CDR3 consists of 13 residues. Deletions cut 9 bases from V and 4 bases from J, with 16 bases between. CDR3 nucleotide sequence: TGCGCCACCCGTGGGGATACAGGCACTGAAGCTTTCTTT. The encoded protein is CATRGDTGTEAFF.

The chain uses TRBV12-5 and TRBJ1-2; 7 nucleotides match TRBD1. The germline V gene has CDR1 LGHNT and CDR2 FRNRAP. The length of the CDR3 is 14 residues. Trimming took 9 bases from V and 5 from J; bases not matched to a gene: 12. As DNA, the CDR3 is TGTGCTAGGGGAGTAGGGGGCGCGCAGTATGGCTACACCTTC. It encodes CARGVGGAQYGYTF.

This chain connects TRBV27 to TRBJ2-7; D remains ambiguous. V was pared by 4 bases and J by 3 bases, with 10 bases between. The CDR3 spans 13 residues. CDR1 is MNHEY, CDR2 SMNVEV, per germline (reference sequence). The CDR3 here is CASSSPPVYEQYF. The CDR3 coding sequence is TGTGCCAGCAGTTCGCCCCCCGTCTACGAGCAGTACTTC.